These 26 T cell receptor beta chains share one sample of origin, sequenced in a study of T cell responses to AZD1222 COVID-19 vaccine. Only in-frame clones appear in the TCRdb table, and some are missing; sequencing was by immunoSEQ multiplex PCR. Altogether roughly 120,000 clones are present, about 80% being singletons, with the ten largest covering around 9.9%. The specimen comprised peripheral blood, sampled on day 0 of AZD1222 vaccination. All receptors derive from an adult in good health.

This clone has only a few counts. V gene TRBV6-5 combines with J gene TRBJ2-7; unclear D gene. The CDR3 has 13 residues. Germline-derived CDR1 and CDR2 are MNHEY and SVGAGI. With 10 bases removed from V and 3 bases from J, the gap between germline ends came to 16 bases. CDR3 nucleotide sequence: TGTGCCACCTACCAACAGATCGGCTACGAGCAGTACTTC. This gives the protein CATYQQIGYEQYF.

The rearrangement links TRBV10-2 to TRBJ2-1; D is unclear. V gave up 0 bases and J gave up 10 bases, with 10 bases separating them. This CDR3 spans 13 amino acids. The germline CDR1 and CDR2 sequences are WSHSY and SAAADI. Written as DNA, the CDR3 is TGCGCCAGCAGTGAGTCGCCCCCCGCCGAGCAGTTCTTC. This codes for CASSESPPAEQFF.

This chain uses TRBV29-1 with TRBJ2-3; TRBD1 matches at 7 bases. Germline V CDR1 and CDR2: SQVTM, ANQGSEA. The CDR3 runs to 13 residues. Trimming removed 5 bases from V and 2 bases from J; junction bases left unmatched: 4. For the CDR3, the DNA is TGCAGCGTTAAGGGACAGTACACAGATACGCAGTATTTT. Protein product: CSVKGQYTDTQYF.

V usage is TRBV19 and J usage is TRBJ1-5; 7 positions agree with TRBD1. The CDR3 has 15 amino acids. V lost 3 bases to trimming and J lost 4 bases; unmatched junction nucleotides: 6. Germline CDR1 reads LNHDA; CDR2 reads SQIVND (reference sequence). CDR3 in amino acids: CASSINWDSNQPQHF. CDR3 nucleotide sequence: TGTGCCAGTAGTATTAACTGGGACAGTAATCAGCCCCAGCATTTT. Supplemented by reference TRBV19 and TRBJ1-5, the full variable domain reads DGGITQSPKYLFRKEGQNVTLSCEQNLNHDAMYWYRQDPGQGLRLIYYSQIVNDFQKGDIAEGYSVSREKKESFPLTVTSAQKNPTAFYLCASSINWDSNQPQHFGDGTRLSIL.

The chain employs TRBV7-8 and TRBJ2-1; 8 nucleotides match TRBD1. The CDR3 spans 14 residues. Germline values: CDR1 SGHVS, CDR2 FQNEAQ. The V segment lost 3 bases and the J segment 6 bases; nucleotides outside the gene matches: 4. CDR3 amino acids: CASSFRTGSNEQFF. CDR3 in DNA: TGTGCCAGCAGCTTCCGGACAGGGAGCAATGAGCAGTTCTTC.

The chain carries TRBV14 and TRBJ2-5, with D maybe TRBD2 (5 bases). The CDR3 runs 14 residues. Trimming removed 4 bases from V and 8 bases from J, with 17 bases in between. In germline, CDR1 is SGHDN, CDR2 FVKESK. Here the CDR3 reads CASSRVSDRGTQYF. In DNA form, the CDR3 reads TGTGCCAGCAGCCGAGTGTCAGATCGGGGTACCCAGTACTTC.

The CDR3 bases are TGTGCCAGCAGTGGAGGATGGGAGCTGTTTTTT. Amino acid sequence: CASSGGWELFF. This chain uses TRBV25-1 with TRBJ2-2; D is uncertain. V lost 4 bases, J lost 9 bases, and 6 bases lay in between. Germline lookup yields CDR1 MGHDK and CDR2 SYGVNS. This CDR3 has 11 residues.

CDR3 sequence: CASSVGTSGVQDTQYF. CDR3 sequence (DNA): TGTGCCAGCAGCGTAGGGACTAGCGGGGTTCAAGATACGCAGTATTTT. This sequence joins TRBV9 and TRBJ2-3; 12 positions match TRBD2. Germline CDR1 SGDLS, CDR2 YYNGEE. V lost 0 bases to trimming and J lost 5 bases; unmatched junction nucleotides: 4. The CDR3 loop spans 16 amino acids.

This CDR3 is CASSPDAVRTGFF. CDR3 sequence (DNA): TGTGCCAGCTCACCTGATGCGGTACGGACAGGTTTTTTT. The J gene is TRBJ1-4, the V gene TRBV18, with 7 bases matching TRBD1. This CDR3 comprises 13 residues. Germline V lookup: CDR1 KGHSH, CDR2 LQKENI. The V segment lost 3 bases and the J segment 17 bases; nucleotides outside the gene matches: 12. The entire variable domain, with the rest obtained from reference TRBV18 and TRBJ1-4, is as follows: NAGVMQNPRHLVRRRGQEARLRCSPMKGHSHVYWYRQLPEEGLKFMVYLQKENIIDESGMPKERFSAEFPKEGPSILRIQQVVRGDSAAYFCASSPDAVRTGFFGSGTQLSVL.

V usage is TRBV18 and J usage is TRBJ2-1; D call uncertain. V lost 6 bases and J lost 2, with 14 bases in between. The CDR3 loop spans 15 amino acids. Germline loops: CDR1 KGHSH, CDR2 LQKENI. CDR3 nucleotides: TGTGCCAGCTCCCCAAGCTTAGGTACCTACAATGAGCAGTTCTTC. Translation gives CASSPSLGTYNEQFF.

CDR3 DNA sequence: TGTGCCAGCAGCTTACTGGGGTTCTCTGGAAACACCATATATTTT. It yields the protein CASSLLGFSGNTIYF. The chain employs TRBV11-2 and TRBJ1-3, with no clear D. The CDR3 is made up of 15 amino acids. The V end lost 2 bases, the J end lost 0 bases, and 8 bases lay between the germline ends. CDR1 is SGHAT and CDR2 is FQNNGV in the germline V gene.

The chain combines TRBV11-2 with TRBJ2-4; D is unclear. Germline V gene lookup returns CDR1 SGHAT and CDR2 FQNNGV. V shed 5 bases and J shed 1 base, with 12 bases lying between them. This CDR3 comprises 15 residues. CDR3 sequence reads: CASSPGRRAKNIQYF. The DNA for the CDR3 is TGTGCCAGCAGCCCCGGGCGGCGGGCCAAAAACATTCAGTACTTC.

This clone appeared a single time. The rearrangement joins TRBV19 to TRBJ2-2, with 7 bases that match TRBD1. CDR1 is LNHDA and CDR2 is SQIVND in the germline V gene (reference sequence). The CDR3 loop spans 16 amino acids. The ends lost 3 bases at V and 1 base at J; junction bases unmatched: 5. The CDR3 is CASSIPRTGNTGELFF. The CDR3 DNA follows: TGTGCCAGTAGTATTCCAAGGACAGGGAACACCGGGGAGCTGTTTTTT. Full variable domain (rest looked up from reference TRBV19 and TRBJ2-2): DGGITQSPKYLFRKEGQNVTLSCEQNLNHDAMYWYRQDPGQGLRLIYYSQIVNDFQKGDIAEGYSVSREKKESFPLTVTSAQKNPTAFYLCASSIPRTGNTGELFFGEGSRLTVL.

The chain combines TRBV28 with TRBJ1-5; 8 positions match TRBD1. Germline loops: CDR1 MDHEN, CDR2 SYDVKM. The CDR3 is 14 residues long. J was trimmed by 2 bases and V by 11 bases; bases with no gene match: 8. The DNA for the CDR3 is TGTGCCGCCAGGACAGGGATCGGCAATCAGCCCCAGCATTTT. It specifies CAARTGIGNQPQHF.

V and J are TRBV5-1 and TRBJ2-7, with TRBD1 as a possible D gene (5 bases). In germline, CDR1 is SGHRS, CDR2 YFSETQ. The ends were cut back, 0 bases at V and 1 base at J, with 20 bases in the middle. The CDR3 has 18 residues. The CDR3 spells CASSLATSRGARSYEQYF. The CDR3 DNA reads as TGCGCCAGCAGCTTGGCGACCTCCCGTGGGGCGCGATCCTACGAGCAGTACTTC.

The chain carries TRBV19 and TRBJ2-5; no definite D call. Germline assignment: CDR1 LNHDA and CDR2 SQIVND (reference sequence). The V end lost 2 bases, the J end lost 4 bases, and 11 bases lay between the germline ends. The CDR3 is 14 residues long. CDR3 amino acids: CASSITHSAETQYF. CDR3 DNA sequence: TGTGCCAGTAGTATAACCCACAGCGCAGAGACCCAGTACTTC.

This clone was counted once. This chain joins TRBV6-6 and TRBJ1-4, with D possibly matching TRBD1 (5 bases). The CDR3 spans 16 residues. The germline V and J ends were trimmed by 5 bases and 3 bases, with 16 bases remaining between them. CDR1 is MNHNY, CDR2 SVGAGI, per germline (reference sequence). In DNA, the CDR3 is TGTGCCAGCAGTGGGGGTAGGGTCTTGGCTAATGAAAAACTGTTTTTT. This sequence encodes CASSGGRVLANEKLFF.

The chain joins TRBV20-1 to TRBJ1-2; D not resolved. CDR1 is DFQATT and CDR2 is SNEGSKA in the germline V gene (reference sequence). This CDR3 comprises 14 residues. Between the trimmed V and J ends, which lost 3 bases and 5 bases, there was a span of 16 bases. CDR3 bases: TGCAGTGCTAGTTGGACGAACTTATTGTATGGCTACACCTTC. Protein: CSASWTNLLYGYTF.

V usage is TRBV28 and J usage is TRBJ2-5; TRBD2 might be the D (5 bases). Germline-derived CDR1 and CDR2 are MDHEN and SYDVKM. Trimming cost V 3 bases and J 7 bases, with 12 bases left between them. The CDR3 covers 13 residues. As DNA, the CDR3 is TGTGCCAGCAGTTTGTCACTAGAGGCGACCCAGTACTTC. As protein: CASSLSLEATQYF.

The gene calls are TRBV7-9 and TRBJ1-1, with D unclear. This CDR3 contains 15 residues. The ends were cut back, 2 bases at V and 4 bases at J, with 14 bases in the middle. The germline gives CDR1 SEHNR, CDR2 FQNEAQ (reference sequence). The CDR3 is CASSLRAQEGTEAFF. As DNA, the CDR3 is TGTGCCAGCAGCTTAAGGGCCCAGGAGGGCACTGAAGCTTTCTTT.

This chain connects TRBV5-1 to TRBJ2-1; D remains ambiguous. V shed 0 bases and J shed 10 bases, with 11 bases lying between them. The CDR3 contains 13 residues. Per germline, CDR1 SGHRS and CDR2 YFSETQ. CDR3 nucleotides: TGCGCCAGCAGCTTGGACGGGCTTTGGGAGCAGTTCTTC. Protein product: CASSLDGLWEQFF.

The chain recombines TRBV11-2 with TRBJ2-7; 7 nucleotides match TRBD1. This CDR3 spans 16 amino acids. The J segment lost 1 base and the V segment lost 3 bases, leaving 9 bases of the junction unmatched. CDR1 and CDR2 from the germline V gene are SGHAT and FQNNGV. CDR3 sequence: CASSLGAGTASYEQYF. The CDR3 DNA is TGTGCCAGCAGCTTGGGGGCCGGGACAGCATCCTACGAGCAGTACTTC.

This rearrangement joins TRBV7-8 to TRBJ2-1; TRBD2 matches 7 bases. Per germline, CDR1 SGHVS and CDR2 FQNEAQ. The length of the CDR3 is 12 residues. V lost 8 bases and J lost 4; bases outside the gene matches: 2. CDR3 coding DNA: TGTGCCAGCTTTAGCGGGTACAATGAGCAGTTCTTC. It codes for CASFSGYNEQFF.

The chain combines TRBV19 with TRBJ1-2, with 8 nucleotides matching TRBD1. J lost 5 bases, V lost 6 bases, and 5 bases had no gene match. CDR3 length: 13 residues. The V gene's germline CDR1 is LNHDA and CDR2 SQIVND (reference sequence). CDR3 DNA: TGTGCCAGTAGCTTACAGGGGGTGTATGGCTACACCTTC. This translates into CASSLQGVYGYTF.

This sequence joins TRBV25-1 and TRBJ1-1; D gene uncertain. The germline V gene has CDR1 MGHDK and CDR2 SYGVNS. Trimming left V 2 bases short and J 4 bases short, with 11 bases between. This CDR3 spans 14 amino acids. The DNA of the CDR3 is TGTGCCAGCAGTGAAGCCCAAGTCGGCACTGAAGCTTTCTTT. Residues: CASSEAQVGTEAFF.

As to this clone: It may be a read error: a sequence one base away is much more abundant. The chain recombines TRBV15 with TRBJ2-6; D not resolved. The CDR3 is made up of 15 amino acids. Germline assignment: CDR1 LNHNV and CDR2 YYDKDF (reference sequence). With 0 bases removed from V and 0 bases from J, the gap between germline ends came to 3 bases. CDR3 region: CATSRDNSGANVLTF. DNA of the CDR3: TGTGCCACCAGCAGAGACAACTCTGGGGCCAACGTCCTGACTTTC. Looking up the rest from reference TRBV15 and TRBJ2-6 gives the full variable domain: DAMVIQNPRYQVTQFGKPVTLSCSQTLNHNVMYWYQQKSSQAPKLLFHYYDKDFNNEADTPDNFQSRRPNTSFCFLDIRSPGLGDTAMYLCATSRDNSGANVLTFGAGSRLTVL.